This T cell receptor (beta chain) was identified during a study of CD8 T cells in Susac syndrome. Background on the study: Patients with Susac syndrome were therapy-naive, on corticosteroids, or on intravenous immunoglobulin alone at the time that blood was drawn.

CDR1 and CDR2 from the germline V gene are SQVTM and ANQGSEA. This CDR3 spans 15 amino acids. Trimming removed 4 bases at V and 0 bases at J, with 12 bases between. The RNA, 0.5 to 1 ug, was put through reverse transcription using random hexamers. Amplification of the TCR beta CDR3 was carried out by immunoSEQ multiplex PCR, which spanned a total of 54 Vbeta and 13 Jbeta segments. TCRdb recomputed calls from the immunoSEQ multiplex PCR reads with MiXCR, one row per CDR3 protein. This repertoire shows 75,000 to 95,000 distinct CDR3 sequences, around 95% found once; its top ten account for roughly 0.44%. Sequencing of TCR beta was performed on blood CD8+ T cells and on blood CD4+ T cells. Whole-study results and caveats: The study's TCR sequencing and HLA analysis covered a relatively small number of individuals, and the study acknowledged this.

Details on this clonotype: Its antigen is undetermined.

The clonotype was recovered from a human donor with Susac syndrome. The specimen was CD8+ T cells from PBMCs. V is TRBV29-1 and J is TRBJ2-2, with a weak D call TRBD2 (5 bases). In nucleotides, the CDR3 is TGCAGCGTTGGTGGGTCGGAGGCGAACACCGGGGAGCTGTTTTTT. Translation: CSVGGSEANTGELFF.